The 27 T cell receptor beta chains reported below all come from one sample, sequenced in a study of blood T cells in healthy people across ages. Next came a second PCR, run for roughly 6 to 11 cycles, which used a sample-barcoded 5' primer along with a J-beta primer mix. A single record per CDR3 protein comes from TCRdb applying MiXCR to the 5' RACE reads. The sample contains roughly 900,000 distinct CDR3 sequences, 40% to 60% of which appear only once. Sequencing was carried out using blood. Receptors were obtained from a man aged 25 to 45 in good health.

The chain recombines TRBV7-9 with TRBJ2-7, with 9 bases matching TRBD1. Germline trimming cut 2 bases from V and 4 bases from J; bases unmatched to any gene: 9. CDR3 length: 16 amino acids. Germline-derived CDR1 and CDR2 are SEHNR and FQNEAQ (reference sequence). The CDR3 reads CASSLSTGGIGYEQYF. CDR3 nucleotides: TGTGCCAGCAGCTTATCGACAGGGGGTATCGGGTACGAGCAGTACTTC. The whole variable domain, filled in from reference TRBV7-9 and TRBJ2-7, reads DTGVSQNPRHKITKRGQNVTFRCDPISEHNRLYWYRQTLGQGPEFLTYFQNEAQLEKSRLLSDRFSAERPKGSFSTLEIQRTEQGDSAMYLCASSLSTGGIGYEQYFGPGTRLTVT.

CDR3 bases: TGTGCCAGCAGTTTTACTAGCTCGGCCCGGTTCTTC. This sequence encodes CASSFTSSARFF. V and J are TRBV12-3 or TRBV12-4 and TRBJ2-1; perhaps TRBD2 as D (6 bases). Trimming left V 3 bases short and J 15 bases short, with 15 bases between. This CDR3 is 12 amino acids long.

CDR3 bases: TGTGCCAGCAGCCCAGGACACACCGGGGAGCTGTTTTTT. Translating it yields CASSPGHTGELFF. The chain is built from TRBV7-9 and TRBJ2-2; D uncertain. In germline, CDR1 is SEHNR, CDR2 FQNEAQ (reference sequence). This CDR3 contains 13 residues. The germline V and J ends were trimmed by 5 bases and 3 bases, with 7 bases remaining between them.

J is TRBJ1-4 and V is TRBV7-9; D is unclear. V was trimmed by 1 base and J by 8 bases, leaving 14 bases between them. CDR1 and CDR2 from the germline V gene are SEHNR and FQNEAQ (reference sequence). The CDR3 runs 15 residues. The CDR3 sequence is CASSLEGRLKEKLFF. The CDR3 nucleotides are TGTGCCAGCAGCTTAGAAGGGAGGTTGAAGGAAAAACTGTTTTTT.

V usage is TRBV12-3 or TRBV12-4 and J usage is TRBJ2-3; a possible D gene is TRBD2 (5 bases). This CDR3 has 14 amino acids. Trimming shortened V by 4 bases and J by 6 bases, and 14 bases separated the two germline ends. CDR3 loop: CASSWRAFTDTQYF. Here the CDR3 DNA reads TGTGCCAGCAGTTGGCGGGCCTTTACGGATACGCAGTATTTT.

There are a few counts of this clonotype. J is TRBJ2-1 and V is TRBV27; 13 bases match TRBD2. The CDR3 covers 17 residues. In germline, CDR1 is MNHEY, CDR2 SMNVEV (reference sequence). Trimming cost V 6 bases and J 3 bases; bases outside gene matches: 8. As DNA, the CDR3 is TGTGCCAGCAGACCAATACTAGCGGGGGGGCTCTACAATGAGCAGTTCTTC. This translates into CASRPILAGGLYNEQFF.

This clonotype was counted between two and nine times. CDR3 protein: CASSRLGTSGGASYNEQFF. The CDR3 DNA reads TGTGCCAGCAGCCGCCTAGGGACTAGCGGGGGGGCCTCCTACAATGAGCAGTTCTTC. The chain carries TRBV11-1 and TRBJ2-1; 16 positions agree with TRBD2. CDR1 is SGHAT, CDR2 FQDESV, per germline (reference sequence). The CDR3 consists of 19 residues. With V trimmed by 5 bases and J by 0 bases, 7 bases remained unmatched.

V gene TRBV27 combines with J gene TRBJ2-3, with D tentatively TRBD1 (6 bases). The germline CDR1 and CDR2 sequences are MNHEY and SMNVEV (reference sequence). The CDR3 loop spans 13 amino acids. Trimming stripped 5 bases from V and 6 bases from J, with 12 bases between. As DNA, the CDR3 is TGTGCCAGCAGTGTCCACGACAGGGATACGCAGTATTTT. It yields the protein CASSVHDRDTQYF.

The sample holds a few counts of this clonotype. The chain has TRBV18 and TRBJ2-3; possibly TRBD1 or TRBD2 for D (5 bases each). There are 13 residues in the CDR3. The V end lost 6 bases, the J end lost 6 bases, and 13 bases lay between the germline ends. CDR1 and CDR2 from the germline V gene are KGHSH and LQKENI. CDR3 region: CASSTARGDTQYF. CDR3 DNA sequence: TGTGCCAGCTCTACGGCCCGGGGCGATACGCAGTATTTT.

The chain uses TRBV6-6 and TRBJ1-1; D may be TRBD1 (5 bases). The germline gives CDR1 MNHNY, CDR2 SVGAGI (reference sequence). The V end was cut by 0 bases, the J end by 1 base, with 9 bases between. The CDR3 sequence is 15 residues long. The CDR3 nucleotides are TGTGCCAGCAGTTACTCGCAGGGCGCGAACACTGAAGCTTTCTTT. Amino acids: CASSYSQGANTEAFF.

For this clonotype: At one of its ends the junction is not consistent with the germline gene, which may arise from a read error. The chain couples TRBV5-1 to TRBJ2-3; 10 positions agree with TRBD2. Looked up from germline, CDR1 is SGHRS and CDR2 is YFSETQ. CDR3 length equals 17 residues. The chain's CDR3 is CVSSSQGLADRGDTQYF. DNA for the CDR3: TGCGTCAGCAGCAGCCAAGGACTAGCGGACCGAGGAGATACGCAGTATTTT. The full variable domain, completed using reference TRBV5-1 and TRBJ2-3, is KAGVTQTPRYLIKTRGQQVTLSCSPISGHRSVSWYQQTPGQGLQFLFEYFSETQRNKGNFPGRFSGRQFSNSRSEMNVSTLELGDSALYLCVSSSQGLADRGDTQYFGPGTRLTVL.

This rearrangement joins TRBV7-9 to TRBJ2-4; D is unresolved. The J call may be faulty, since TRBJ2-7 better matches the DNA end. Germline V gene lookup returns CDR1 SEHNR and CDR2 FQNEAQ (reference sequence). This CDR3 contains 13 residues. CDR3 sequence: CASSLPEVYEQYF. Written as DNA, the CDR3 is TGTGCCAGCAGCTTACCCGAGGTTTACGAGCAGTACTTC.

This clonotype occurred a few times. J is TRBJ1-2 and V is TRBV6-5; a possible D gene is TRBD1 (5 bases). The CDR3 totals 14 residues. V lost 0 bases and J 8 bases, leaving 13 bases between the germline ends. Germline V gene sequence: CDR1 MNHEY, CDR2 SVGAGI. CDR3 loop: CASSYSGTQGGYTF. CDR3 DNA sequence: TGTGCCAGCAGTTACTCCGGGACGCAGGGCGGCTACACCTTC.

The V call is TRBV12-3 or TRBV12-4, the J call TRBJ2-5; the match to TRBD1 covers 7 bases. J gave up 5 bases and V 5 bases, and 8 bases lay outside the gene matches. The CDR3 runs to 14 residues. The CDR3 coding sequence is TGTGCCAGCAGTGTCTTGACAGGGAAGGAGACCCAGTACTTC. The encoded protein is CASSVLTGKETQYF.

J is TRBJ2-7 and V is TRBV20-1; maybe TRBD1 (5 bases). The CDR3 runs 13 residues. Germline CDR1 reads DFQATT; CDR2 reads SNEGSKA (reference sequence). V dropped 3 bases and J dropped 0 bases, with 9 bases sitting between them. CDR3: CSASLRASYEQYF. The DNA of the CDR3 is TGCAGTGCTAGTCTCAGGGCCTCCTACGAGCAGTACTTC.

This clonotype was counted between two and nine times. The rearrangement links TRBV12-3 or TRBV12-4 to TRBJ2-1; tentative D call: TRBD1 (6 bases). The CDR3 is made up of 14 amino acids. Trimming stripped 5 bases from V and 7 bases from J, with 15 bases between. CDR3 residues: CASSLGTTRNEQFF. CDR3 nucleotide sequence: TGTGCCAGCAGTCTCGGGACAACAAGAAATGAGCAGTTCTTC.

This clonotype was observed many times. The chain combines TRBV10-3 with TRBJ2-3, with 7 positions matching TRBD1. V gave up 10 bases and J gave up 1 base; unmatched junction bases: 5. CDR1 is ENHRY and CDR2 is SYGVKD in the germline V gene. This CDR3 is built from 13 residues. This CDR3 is CATQGMGTDTQYF. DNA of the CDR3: TGTGCCACACAGGGGATGGGCACAGATACGCAGTATTTT.

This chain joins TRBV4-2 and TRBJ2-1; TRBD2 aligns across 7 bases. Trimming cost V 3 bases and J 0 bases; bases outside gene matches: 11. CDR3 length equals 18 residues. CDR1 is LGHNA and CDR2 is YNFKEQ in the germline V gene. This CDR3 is CASSQRTTTGGSYNEQFF. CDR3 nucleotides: TGTGCCAGCAGCCAGCGCACGACCACGGGGGGCTCCTACAATGAGCAGTTCTTC.

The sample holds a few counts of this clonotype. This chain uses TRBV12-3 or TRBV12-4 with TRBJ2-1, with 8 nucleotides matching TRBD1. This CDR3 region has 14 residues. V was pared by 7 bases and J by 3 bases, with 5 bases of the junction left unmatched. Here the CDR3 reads CASNPTGVYNEQFF. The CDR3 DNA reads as TGTGCCAGCAATCCGACAGGGGTCTACAATGAGCAGTTCTTC.

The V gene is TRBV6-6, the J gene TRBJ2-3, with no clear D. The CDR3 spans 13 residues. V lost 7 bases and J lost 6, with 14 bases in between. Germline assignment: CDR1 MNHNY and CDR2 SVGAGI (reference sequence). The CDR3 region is CASNSGGMDTQYF. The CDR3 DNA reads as TGTGCCAGCAACAGTGGTGGGATGGATACGCAGTATTTT.

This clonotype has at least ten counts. This chain's CDR3 is CASSASGGYNEQFF. In nucleotides, the CDR3 is TGCGCCAGCAGCGCTAGCGGGGGGTACAATGAGCAGTTCTTC. The rearrangement uses TRBV5-1 and TRBJ2-1; 11 positions agree with TRBD2. Germline V gene sequence: CDR1 SGHRS, CDR2 YFSETQ. The CDR3 spans 14 residues. V shed 4 bases and J 4 bases; nucleotides not matched to a gene: 1.

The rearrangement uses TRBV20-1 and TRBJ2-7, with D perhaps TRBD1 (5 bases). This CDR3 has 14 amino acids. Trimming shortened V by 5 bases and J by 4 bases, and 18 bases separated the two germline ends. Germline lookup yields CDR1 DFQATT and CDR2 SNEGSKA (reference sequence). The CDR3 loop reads CSAETEKGFYEQYF. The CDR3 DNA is TGCAGTGCTGAGACAGAAAAGGGTTTTTACGAGCAGTACTTC.

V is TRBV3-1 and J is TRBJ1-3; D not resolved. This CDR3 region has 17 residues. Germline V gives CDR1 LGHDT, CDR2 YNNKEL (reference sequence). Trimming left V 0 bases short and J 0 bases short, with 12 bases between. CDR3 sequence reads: CASSQEKWINSGNTIYF. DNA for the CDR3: TGTGCCAGCAGCCAAGAGAAGTGGATCAACTCTGGAAACACCATATATTTT. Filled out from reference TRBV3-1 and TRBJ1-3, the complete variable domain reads DTAVSQTPKYLVTQMGNDKSIKCEQNLGHDTMYWYKQDSKKFLKIMFSYNNKELIINETVPNRFSPKSPDKAHLNLHINSLELGDSAVYFCASSQEKWINSGNTIYFGEGSWLTVV.

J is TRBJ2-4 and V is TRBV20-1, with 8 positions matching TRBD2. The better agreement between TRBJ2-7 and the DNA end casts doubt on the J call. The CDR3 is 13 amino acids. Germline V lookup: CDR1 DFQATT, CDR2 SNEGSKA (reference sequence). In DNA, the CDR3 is TGCAGTGCTACCGGGAGGGGCAGCCACGAGCAGTACTTC. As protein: CSATGRGSHEQYF.

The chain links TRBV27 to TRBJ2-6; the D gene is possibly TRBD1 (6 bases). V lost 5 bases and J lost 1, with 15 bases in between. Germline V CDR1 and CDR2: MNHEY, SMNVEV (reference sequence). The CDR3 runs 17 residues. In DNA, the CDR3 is TGTGCCAGCAGTCCCTACCCAACAGGGTCTGGGGCCAACGTCCTGACTTTC. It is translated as CASSPYPTGSGANVLTF.

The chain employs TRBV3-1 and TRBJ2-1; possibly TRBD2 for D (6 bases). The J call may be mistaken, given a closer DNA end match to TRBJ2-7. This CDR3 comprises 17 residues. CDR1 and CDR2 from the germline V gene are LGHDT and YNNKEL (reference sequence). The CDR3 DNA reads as TGTGCCAGCAGCCCAGGGACTTCGTTGGGCCCCTACAATGAGCAGTACTTC. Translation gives CASSPGTSLGPYNEQYF.

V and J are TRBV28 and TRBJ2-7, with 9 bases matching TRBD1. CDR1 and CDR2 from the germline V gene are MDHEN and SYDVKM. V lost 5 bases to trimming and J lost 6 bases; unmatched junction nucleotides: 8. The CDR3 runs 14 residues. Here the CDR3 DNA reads TGTGCCAGCAGTACCGGGACAGGGAAGTGCGAGCAGTACTTC. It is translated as CASSTGTGKCEQYF. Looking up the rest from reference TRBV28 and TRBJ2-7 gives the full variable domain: DVKVTQSSRYLVKRTGEKVFLECVQDMDHENMFWYRQDPGLGLRLIYFSYDVKMKEKGDIPEGYSVSREKKERFSLILESASTNQTSMYLCASSTGTGKCEQYFGPGTRLTVT.